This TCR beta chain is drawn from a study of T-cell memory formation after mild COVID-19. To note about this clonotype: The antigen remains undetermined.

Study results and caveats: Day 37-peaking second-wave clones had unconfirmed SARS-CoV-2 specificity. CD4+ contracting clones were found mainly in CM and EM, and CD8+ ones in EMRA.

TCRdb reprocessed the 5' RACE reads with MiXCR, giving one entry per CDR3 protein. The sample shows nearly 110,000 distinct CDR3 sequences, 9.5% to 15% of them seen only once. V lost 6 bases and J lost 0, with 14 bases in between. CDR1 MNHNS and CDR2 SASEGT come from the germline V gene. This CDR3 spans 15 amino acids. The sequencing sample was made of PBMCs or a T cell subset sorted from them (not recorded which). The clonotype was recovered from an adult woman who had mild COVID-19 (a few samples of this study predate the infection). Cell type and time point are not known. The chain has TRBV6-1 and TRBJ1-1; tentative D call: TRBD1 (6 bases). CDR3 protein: CASRLGTTMNTEAFF. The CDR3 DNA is TGTGCCAGCAGACTCGGGACAACCATGAACACTGAAGCTTTCTTT.